The 23 T cell receptor beta chains listed next were all sequenced from one sample in a study of radiation and T cells in renal cell carcinoma (dated by TCRdb to the early 2020s). This sample's time point label indicates: tumor resected at nephrectomy. This specimen's treatment or condition label, interpreted: treatment-naive control, cytoreductive nephrectomy. Libraries were prepared through the immunoSEQ multiplex PCR assay. Held by TCRdb, this immuneACCESS table contains in-frame sequences only and omits some clones. Under half of the omission traces to an unresolved V gene where checked; the cause of the rest is unknown. This sample holds 20,000 to 25,000 clones; nearly 55% were observed only once. Of the sample, roughly 21% is held by the ten largest clones. The sequences come from tumor tissue, collected from a patient whose treatment was nephrectomy without radiotherapy. All receptors come from a human donor with renal cell carcinoma.

The chain combines TRBV7-2 with TRBJ2-7; D gene uncertain. CDR1 is SGHTA, CDR2 FQGNSA, per germline. V was shortened by 5 bases and J by 4 bases, with 6 bases between the two germline ends. CDR3 length: 11 residues. As DNA, the CDR3 is TGTGCCAGCAGCCCTGCATACGAGCAGTACTTC. It specifies CASSPAYEQYF.

In its sample, this clone is medium-sized (0.01 to 0.1%). The gene calls are TRBV25-1 and TRBJ1-1, with 11 bases lining up with TRBD1. The V gene's germline CDR1 is MGHDK and CDR2 SYGVNS. The CDR3 is made up of 14 amino acids. V lost 8 bases, J lost 5 bases, and 7 bases stayed unmatched. CDR3 DNA sequence: TGTGCCAGCCGGACAGGGGGCGGATGGACTGAAGCTTTCTTT. This gives the protein CASRTGGGWTEAFF.

The chain employs TRBV27 and TRBJ2-7; TRBD1 matches at 8 bases. Germline V lookup: CDR1 MNHEY, CDR2 SMNVEV (reference sequence). The CDR3 sequence is 16 residues long. V lost 5 bases, J lost 2 bases, and 11 bases stayed unmatched. The CDR3 DNA follows: TGTGCCAGCAGTCCGTTGGACAGGGTGGTCACCTACGAGCAGTACTTC. Its protein product is CASSPLDRVVTYEQYF.

There are a few counts of this clone. This CDR3 is CASSFKGLGNTEAFF. For the CDR3, the DNA is TGTGCCAGCAGTTTTAAGGGGTTGGGGAACACTGAAGCTTTCTTT. J is TRBJ1-1 and V is TRBV27; the D gene is possibly TRBD1 (5 bases). V gave up 3 bases and J gave up 1 base, with 12 bases separating them. This CDR3 spans 15 amino acids. Germline values: CDR1 MNHEY, CDR2 SMNVEV (reference sequence).

The J gene is TRBJ2-1, the V gene TRBV9, with 11 positions matching TRBD2. Germline V gene lookup returns CDR1 SGDLS and CDR2 YYNGEE. The CDR3 is 18 amino acids. Losses at the gene ends were 0 bases for V and 3 bases for J; bases not matched to a gene: 8. The CDR3 coding sequence is TGTGCCAGCAGCGTAGGGCTGTCTAGCGGGGGGATCTACAATGAGCAGTTCTTC. Translating it yields CASSVGLSSGGIYNEQFF.

This chain uses TRBV7-2 with TRBJ1-5; D gene unclear. This CDR3 contains 15 residues. The germline V gene encodes CDR1 SGHTA and CDR2 FQGNSA. V was clipped by 6 bases and J by 0 bases, with 12 bases between them. CDR3 in DNA: TGTGCCAGCAGTCAGGACGGTTATAGCAATCAGCCCCAGCATTTT. It yields the protein CASSQDGYSNQPQHF.

This clone is classed as medium-sized. The chain is built from TRBV7-6 and TRBJ1-5; the D is unclear. Trimming pared 1 base from V and 4 bases from J, leaving 8 bases between. The CDR3 contains 14 residues. Looked up from germline, CDR1 is SGHVS and CDR2 is FNYEAQ. The CDR3 is CASSLGPQNQPQHF. CDR3 nucleotide sequence: TGTGCCAGCAGCTTAGGACCCCAGAATCAGCCCCAGCATTTT.

A few counts support this clone. J is TRBJ1-2 and V is TRBV7-9; perhaps TRBD1 as D (5 bases). V was shortened by 5 bases and J by 0 bases, with 10 bases between the two germline ends. The CDR3 spans 14 residues. Germline V gives CDR1 SEHNR, CDR2 FQNEAQ (reference sequence). CDR3 nucleotides: TGTGCCAGCAGCCTGGGGGACCCTAACTATGGCTACACCTTC. This sequence encodes CASSLGDPNYGYTF.

The sample holds a few counts of this clone. The chain uses TRBV4-2 and TRBJ2-2, with D perhaps matching TRBD2 (5 bases). Trimming removed 0 bases at V and 7 bases at J, with 15 bases between. Germline CDR1 and CDR2: LGHNA and YNFKEQ. The length of the CDR3 is 16 residues. Here the CDR3 DNA reads TGTGCCAGCAGCCAAGAGGTTCCAGCCCGGGGCGGGGAGCTGTTTTTT. Amino acids: CASSQEVPARGGELFF.

This chain joins TRBV15 and TRBJ2-7; no clear D gene. The CDR3 has 14 amino acids. Per germline, CDR1 LNHNV and CDR2 YYDKDF (reference sequence). Trimming took off 3 bases at V and 0 bases at J, with 9 bases between the two ends. The CDR3 protein is CATSSGRSSYEQYF. The CDR3 nucleotides read TGTGCCACCAGCAGCGGACGGAGCTCCTACGAGCAGTACTTC.

V gene TRBV5-4 combines with J gene TRBJ2-7; 7 bases map to TRBD2. The CDR3 contains 15 residues. The ends lost 4 bases at V and 0 bases at J; junction bases unmatched: 7. In germline, CDR1 is SGHNT, CDR2 YYREEE (reference sequence). This chain's CDR3 is CASSARLANSYEQYF. The CDR3 DNA sequence: TGTGCCAGCAGCGCCAGACTAGCTAACTCCTACGAGCAGTACTTC.

This clone was picked up a small number of times. The V gene is TRBV7-9, the J gene TRBJ1-2, with D unresolved. This CDR3 is built from 14 residues. Between the trimmed V and J ends, which lost 6 bases and 4 bases, there was a span of 15 bases. Germline V lookup: CDR1 SEHNR, CDR2 FQNEAQ (reference sequence). CDR3 amino acids: CASSLVEAVYGYTF. The CDR3 coding sequence is TGTGCCAGCAGTTTGGTGGAGGCGGTCTATGGCTACACCTTC.

This clone appeared a few times. This chain links TRBV4-2 with TRBJ2-1; TRBD2 matches at 9 bases. The CDR3 loop spans 17 amino acids. Germline V gene data show CDR1 as LGHNA and CDR2 as YNFKEQ. Unmatched junction bases numbered 14, after V lost 3 bases and J lost 8 bases. Written as DNA, the CDR3 is TGTGCCAGCAGCCAGAATACCGGGACTAGCAGTCTTCATGAGCAGTTCTTC. It codes for CASSQNTGTSSLHEQFF.

In its sample, this clone was seen a few times. The chain uses TRBV6-5 and TRBJ1-5; D call uncertain. V was pared by 8 bases and J by 0 bases, with 11 bases between. This CDR3 contains 14 residues. Germline-derived CDR1 and CDR2 are MNHEY and SVGAGI. This chain's CDR3 is CASAGMYSNQPQHF. CDR3 DNA sequence: TGTGCCAGCGCTGGAATGTATAGCAATCAGCCCCAGCATTTT.

The chain joins TRBV5-1 to TRBJ2-3; no clear D. Germline assignment: CDR1 SGHRS and CDR2 YFSETQ. This CDR3 is built from 14 residues. The V end was cut by 0 bases, the J end by 3 bases, with 8 bases between. CDR3 residues: CASSLVSTTDTQYF. The CDR3 DNA reads TGCGCCAGCAGCTTGGTTAGTACTACAGATACGCAGTATTTT. Using reference TRBV5-1 and TRBJ2-3 for the parts outside the CDR3, the full variable domain is KAGVTQTPRYLIKTRGQQVTLSCSPISGHRSVSWYQQTPGQGLQFLFEYFSETQRNKGNFPGRFSGRQFSNSRSEMNVSTLELGDSALYLCASSLVSTTDTQYFGPGTRLTVL.

This chain joins TRBV6-5 and TRBJ2-5, with D possibly being TRBD1 (5 bases). The CDR3 totals 14 residues. CDR1 and CDR2 from the germline V gene are MNHEY and SVGAGI. V lost 5 bases, J lost 0 bases, and 10 bases lay in between. The CDR3: CASSNPGYQETQYF. CDR3 in DNA: TGTGCCAGCAGTAACCCAGGGTACCAAGAGACCCAGTACTTC.

The count of this clone is one. The chain is built from TRBV29-1 and TRBJ2-7; 8 nucleotides agree with TRBD1. After removal of 4 bases from V and 7 bases from J, the junction contained 9 bases not matched to a gene. CDR1 is SQVTM, CDR2 ANQGSEA, per germline. The CDR3 is 13 residues long. CDR3 residues: CSVVSTGDGEQYF. The CDR3 DNA sequence: TGCAGCGTTGTCTCGACAGGGGACGGAGAGCAGTACTTC.

The sample holds one count of this clone. This sequence joins TRBV4-3 and TRBJ2-1; D not resolved. V dropped 0 bases and J dropped 5 bases, with 14 bases sitting between them. The CDR3 sequence is 16 residues long. Per germline, CDR1 LGHNA and CDR2 YSLEER. DNA of the CDR3: TGCGCCAGCAGCCAAGATCGTTGGGTACAGAACAATGAGCAGTTCTTC. Residues: CASSQDRWVQNNEQFF.

This clone occurred a few times. This rearrangement joins TRBV6-6 to TRBJ1-2; TRBD1 aligns across 10 bases. Germline lookup yields CDR1 MNHNY and CDR2 SVGAGI (reference sequence). V dropped 2 bases and J dropped 4; count of bases not matched to a gene: 1. CDR3 length equals 14 residues. CDR3 sequence reads: CASSYGDRGYGYTF. DNA for the CDR3: TGTGCCAGCAGTTACGGGGACAGGGGCTATGGCTACACCTTC.

The chain links TRBV10-3 to TRBJ2-1, with 8 bases that match TRBD2. With 10 bases clipped from V and 2 bases from J, the junction kept 7 bases outside the gene matches. The CDR3 has 14 amino acids. Germline assignment: CDR1 ENHRY and CDR2 SYGVKD. CDR3 sequence: CATTGRGAYNEQFF. CDR3 DNA sequence: TGTGCCACGACCGGGCGGGGGGCCTACAATGAGCAGTTCTTC.

This chain links TRBV30 with TRBJ2-3; 10 positions agree with TRBD2. The CDR3 is 15 residues long. V dropped 0 bases and J dropped 2; count of bases not matched to a gene: 2. CDR1 and CDR2 from the germline V gene are GTSNPN and SVGIG (reference sequence). CDR3 bases: TGTGCCTGGAGTGTAAGCGGGGGGGCCACAGATACGCAGTATTTT. Protein sequence: CAWSVSGGATDTQYF.

The gene calls are TRBV14 and TRBJ1-2, with 7 bases matching TRBD1. J was trimmed by 8 bases and V by 6 bases; bases with no gene match: 9. Germline lookup yields CDR1 SGHDN and CDR2 FVKESK. CDR3 length: 13 residues. CDR3 nucleotide sequence: TGTGCCAGCAGATTGTCTGACAGGGTCGGCTACACCTTC. Protein sequence: CASRLSDRVGYTF.

In its sample, this clone is medium-sized. Different DNA sequences within this sample yield the same CDR3. CDR3 in DNA: TGTGCCAGCAGCTTAGGGTGGGTCAACACCGGGGAGCTGTTTTTT. It encodes CASSLGWVNTGELFF. V usage is TRBV7-2 and J usage is TRBJ2-2; the D is unclear. V lost 1 base and J lost 2, with 8 bases in between. The CDR3 sequence is 15 residues long. The V gene's germline CDR1 is SGHTA and CDR2 FQGNSA.